The rows below give T cell receptor beta chains drawn from one sample of a study of blood T cells in healthy people across ages. Each CDR3 protein is one row after TCRdb ran MiXCR on the 5' RACE reads. The data contain 1.5 million to 2 million distinct CDR3 sequences, about 32% of them singletons. The sequenced material came from blood. These receptor sequences come from a young woman in good health. The CDR3 runs from the conserved cysteine through the conserved F or W. D genes are given only for firm matches. Size is omitted from some rows. Given values are once, few, many or a class for expanded clones.

abundance: -; j_gene: TRBJ2-5; v_gene: TRBV20-1; d_gene: TRBD2; CDR3nt: TGCAGTACAATAACTTTACGGGAGGCCCGTGAGACCCAGTACTTC; CDR3aa: CSTITLREARETQYF
abundance: few; j_gene: TRBJ2-3; v_gene: TRBV4-2; d_gene: -; CDR3nt: TGTGCCAGCAGCAAAATCGAGACCCCGGAATCCGGTACGCAGTATTTT; CDR3aa: CASSKIETPESGTQYF
abundance: many; j_gene: TRBJ2-5; v_gene: TRBV5-1; d_gene: -; CDR3nt: TGTGCCAGCAGCTTAGCACCAGAAGAGACCCAGTACTTC; CDR3aa: CASSLAPEETQYF
abundance: -; j_gene: TRBJ2-1; v_gene: TRBV3-1; d_gene: -; CDR3nt: TGTGCCAGCACTTCGAGGGTAAATGAGCAGTTCTTC; CDR3aa: CASTSRVNEQFF
abundance: -; j_gene: TRBJ2-5; v_gene: TRBV20-1; d_gene: -; CDR3nt: TGCAGTGCTAGAGATGGTGAAGAGGTCCAGTACTTC; CDR3aa: CSARDGEEVQYF
abundance: -; j_gene: TRBJ1-2; v_gene: TRBV20-1; d_gene: -; CDR3nt: TGCAGTGCTAGAGATGCTGCGGGGATTGCATTTCATGGCTACACCTTC; CDR3aa: CSARDAAGIAFHGYTF
abundance: -; j_gene: TRBJ1-5; v_gene: TRBV12-3/TRBV12-4; d_gene: TRBD1; CDR3nt: TGTGCCAGCAGTTTTGGGACAGGGGCTCGACAGCCCCAGCATTTT; CDR3aa: CASSFGTGARQPQHF
abundance: -; j_gene: TRBJ2-1; v_gene: TRBV7-9; d_gene: TRBD2; CDR3nt: TGTGCCAGCAGCGCGCCGGACATAACTAGCGGGCAGTTCTTC; CDR3aa: CASSAPDITSGQFF
abundance: few; j_gene: TRBJ2-5; v_gene: TRBV20-1; d_gene: TRBD2; CDR3nt: TGCAGTGCCGTTAGCGGGCGGGAGGGGTACCAAGAGACCCAGTACTTC; CDR3aa: CSAVSGREGYQETQYF
abundance: -; j_gene: TRBJ2-1; v_gene: TRBV5-1; d_gene: -; CDR3nt: TGCGCCAGCAGCCACAATCCCTGGGGGTTGGCCTACAATGAGCAGTTCTTC; CDR3aa: CASSHNPWGLAYNEQFF
abundance: -; j_gene: TRBJ2-3; v_gene: TRBV7-9; d_gene: -; CDR3nt: TGTGCCAGCAGCTTAGTTTGGCAGAACACAGATACGCAGTATTTT; CDR3aa: CASSLVWQNTDTQYF
abundance: -; j_gene: TRBJ2-3; v_gene: TRBV28; d_gene: -; CDR3nt: TGTGCCAGCGGGGAAATCACAGATACGCAGTATTTT; CDR3aa: CASGEITDTQYF
abundance: few; j_gene: TRBJ2-1; v_gene: TRBV9; d_gene: -; CDR3nt: TGTGCCAGCAGCGCCAACTGGGGACTCGTCAATGAGCAGTTCTTC; CDR3aa: CASSANWGLVNEQFF
abundance: -; j_gene: TRBJ2-1; v_gene: TRBV7-9; d_gene: -; CDR3nt: TGTGCCAGCAGCTTAGGCGGCAATAAGCAGTTCTTC; CDR3aa: CASSLGGNKQFF
abundance: -; j_gene: TRBJ2-3; v_gene: TRBV6-5; d_gene: TRBD2; CDR3nt: TGTGCCAGCAGTTATAGCTTATCGGGGGGAAGCACAGATACGCAGTATTTT; CDR3aa: CASSYSLSGGSTDTQYF
abundance: many; j_gene: TRBJ2-7; v_gene: TRBV20-1; d_gene: -; CDR3nt: TGCAGTGCTAGAGATAGGTGGGCAGTCCTCTCCTACGAGCAGTACTTC; CDR3aa: CSARDRWAVLSYEQYF
abundance: few; j_gene: TRBJ2-3; v_gene: TRBV7-3; d_gene: TRBD2; CDR3nt: TGTGCCAGCAGCATTAGCGGGAGGGCCCGGTCAGATACGCAGTATTTT; CDR3aa: CASSISGRARSDTQYF
abundance: few; j_gene: TRBJ2-3; v_gene: TRBV29-1; d_gene: -; CDR3nt: TGCAGCGTTGATAACGGGCGATTAACCACAGATACGCAGTATTTT; CDR3aa: CSVDNGRLTTDTQYF
abundance: -; j_gene: TRBJ2-5; v_gene: TRBV27; d_gene: -; CDR3nt: TGTGCCAGCAGTTTATCGACCCTCATCAAAGAGACCCAGTACTTC; CDR3aa: CASSLSTLIKETQYF
abundance: -; j_gene: TRBJ1-4; v_gene: TRBV27; d_gene: -; CDR3nt: TGTGCCAGCAGTCGGCAGGGTGAAGAAAAACTGTTTTTT; CDR3aa: CASSRQGEEKLFF
abundance: few; j_gene: TRBJ2-1; v_gene: TRBV6-5; d_gene: TRBD2; CDR3nt: TGTGCCAGCAGCCTCGGGACTAGCGGGAGGCGCGAGCAGTTCTTC; CDR3aa: CASSLGTSGRREQFF
abundance: -; j_gene: TRBJ2-6; v_gene: TRBV28; d_gene: TRBD1; CDR3nt: TGTGCCAGCAGTTTTCAGGGGGCGGGCTCTGGGGCCAACGTCCTGACTTTC; CDR3aa: CASSFQGAGSGANVLTF
abundance: -; j_gene: TRBJ2-1; v_gene: TRBV7-2; d_gene: TRBD2; CDR3nt: TGTGCCAGCAGCTGGTCTATTTTAACCGGGACTAGCGGGGCCTACAATGAGCAGTTCTTC; CDR3aa: CASSWSILTGTSGAYNEQFF
abundance: few; j_gene: TRBJ2-1; v_gene: TRBV7-2; d_gene: TRBD1; CDR3nt: TGTGCCAGCAGCCTAGACAGGGCCTTTTTGGATGAGCAGTTCTTC; CDR3aa: CASSLDRAFLDEQFF
abundance: few; j_gene: TRBJ2-3; v_gene: TRBV20-1; d_gene: -; CDR3nt: TGCAGTGCTCCCAGGCGGGATTCCACAGATACGCAGTATTTT; CDR3aa: CSAPRRDSTDTQYF
abundance: -; j_gene: TRBJ2-1; v_gene: TRBV12-3/TRBV12-4; d_gene: TRBD2; CDR3nt: TGTGCCAGCAGCAGCGGGAGGGCCATTTACAATGAGCAGTTCTTC; CDR3aa: CASSSGRAIYNEQFF
abundance: few; j_gene: TRBJ1-1; v_gene: TRBV29-1; d_gene: TRBD1; CDR3nt: TGCAGCGCCAACGATGCGGGGGACAGGGATCTTCACACTGAAACTTTCTTT; CDR3aa: CSANDAGDRDLHTETFF
abundance: -; j_gene: TRBJ2-1; v_gene: TRBV7-2; d_gene: -; CDR3nt: TGTGCCAGCAGCCAGCGCCCCGGGCGGTACAATGAGCAGTTCTTC; CDR3aa: CASSQRPGRYNEQFF
abundance: -; j_gene: TRBJ2-1; v_gene: TRBV20-1; d_gene: -; CDR3nt: TGCAGTGCTAGCCCCGGCGGCAATGAGCAGTTCTTC; CDR3aa: CSASPGGNEQFF
abundance: -; j_gene: TRBJ2-1; v_gene: TRBV4-1; d_gene: -; CDR3nt: TGCGCCGGCAGCCAAGGCCCCCATCTCCTTTACAATGAGCAGTTCTTC; CDR3aa: CAGSQGPHLLYNEQFF
abundance: -; j_gene: TRBJ2-1; v_gene: TRBV7-9; d_gene: TRBD2; CDR3nt: TGTGCCAGCAGCCCCGGGCCAAGCGGGAGGGGATACAATGAGCAGTTCTTC; CDR3aa: CASSPGPSGRGYNEQFF
abundance: -; j_gene: TRBJ2-7; v_gene: TRBV6-6; d_gene: TRBD2; CDR3nt: TGTGCCAGCAATTACTCGGGGCCGGGACTAGTTGTTTCCGAGCAGTACTTC; CDR3aa: CASNYSGPGLVVSEQYF